This T cell receptor beta chain was found in a study of blood T cell repertoires in COVID-19. This clone has a single count. Profiling relied on immunoSEQ multiplex PCR, and the TCRdb table lists in-frame clones only, not all of them. This table has 120,000 or so clones, around four fifths appearing once. Germline CDR1 reads SQVTM; CDR2 reads ANQGSEA. This CDR3 has 13 amino acids. V gave up 4 bases and J gave up 3 bases, with 13 bases separating them. J is TRBJ2-7 and V is TRBV29-1, with D perhaps matching TRBD1 (5 bases). This receptor was taken from a man aged 55 to 70 with active or convalescent COVID-19. Sequencing input: peripheral blood. The CDR3 sequence is CSVVGAGNYEQYF. CDR3 nucleotides: TGCAGCGTTGTAGGGGCTGGAAACTACGAGCAGTACTTC.